This T cell receptor (beta chain) comes out of a study of CD8 T cells in Susac syndrome. CDR1 and CDR2 from the germline V gene are LGHDT and YNNKEL (reference sequence). The ends were cut back, 2 bases at V and 4 bases at J, with 20 bases in the middle. The CDR3 extends over 17 amino acids. Reverse transcription of roughly 0.5 to 1 ug RNA used random hexamers. TCRdb re-derived calls from the immunoSEQ multiplex PCR reads in MiXCR, one entry per CDR3 protein. The table has around 190,000 distinct CDR3 sequences, approximately 95% seen once. The source of this sequence is a human donor in good health. Sequenced material: CD4+ T cells from PBMCs. V and J are TRBV3-1 and TRBJ2-5, with D possibly being TRBD1 (6 bases). DNA of the CDR3: TGTGCCAGCAGCCAATCTTCTCTCCGGGCAGGGGCAGAGACCCAGTACTTC. Its translation: CASSQSSLRAGAETQYF.